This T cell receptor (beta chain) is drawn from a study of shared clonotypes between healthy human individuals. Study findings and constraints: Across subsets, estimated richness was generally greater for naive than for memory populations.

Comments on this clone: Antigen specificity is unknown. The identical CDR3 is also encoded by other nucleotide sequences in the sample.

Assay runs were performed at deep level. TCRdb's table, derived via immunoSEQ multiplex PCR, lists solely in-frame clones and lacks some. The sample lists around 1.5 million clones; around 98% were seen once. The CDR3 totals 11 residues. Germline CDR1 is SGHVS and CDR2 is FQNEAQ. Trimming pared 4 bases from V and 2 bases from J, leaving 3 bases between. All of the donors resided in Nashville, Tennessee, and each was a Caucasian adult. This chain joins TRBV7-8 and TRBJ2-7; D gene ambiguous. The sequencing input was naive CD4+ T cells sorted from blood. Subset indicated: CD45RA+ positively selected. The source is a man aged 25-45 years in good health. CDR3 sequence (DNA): TGTGCCAGCAGCTCCGCCTACGAGCAGTACTTC. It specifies CASSSAYEQYF.